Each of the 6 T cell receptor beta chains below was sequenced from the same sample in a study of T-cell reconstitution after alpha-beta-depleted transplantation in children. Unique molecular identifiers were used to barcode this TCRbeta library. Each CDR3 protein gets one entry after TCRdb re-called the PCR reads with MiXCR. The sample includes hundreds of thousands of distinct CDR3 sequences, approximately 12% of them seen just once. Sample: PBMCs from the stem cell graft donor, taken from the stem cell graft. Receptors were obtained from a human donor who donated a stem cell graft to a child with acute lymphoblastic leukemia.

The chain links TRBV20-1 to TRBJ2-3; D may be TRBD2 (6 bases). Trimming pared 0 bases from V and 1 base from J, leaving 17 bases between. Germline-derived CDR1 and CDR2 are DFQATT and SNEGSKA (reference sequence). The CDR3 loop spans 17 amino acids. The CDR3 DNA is TGCAGTGCTAGAGATCATATGGGACTCTCAGGCACAGATACGCAGTATTTT. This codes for CSARDHMGLSGTDTQYF.

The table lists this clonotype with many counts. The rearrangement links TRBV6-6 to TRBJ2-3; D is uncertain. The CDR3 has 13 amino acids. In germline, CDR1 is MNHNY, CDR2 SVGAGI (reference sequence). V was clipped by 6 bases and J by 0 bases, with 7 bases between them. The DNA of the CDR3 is TGTGCCAGCAGAACGGAAAGCACAGATACGCAGTATTTT. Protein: CASRTESTDTQYF.

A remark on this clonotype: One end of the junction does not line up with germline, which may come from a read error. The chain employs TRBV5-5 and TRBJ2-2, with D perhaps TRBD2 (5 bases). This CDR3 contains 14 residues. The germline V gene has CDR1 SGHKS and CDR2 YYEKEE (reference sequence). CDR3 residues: CAISLGVGTGELFF. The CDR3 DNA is TGTGCCATCAGCTTGGGAGTTGGCACCGGGGAGCTGTTTTTT.

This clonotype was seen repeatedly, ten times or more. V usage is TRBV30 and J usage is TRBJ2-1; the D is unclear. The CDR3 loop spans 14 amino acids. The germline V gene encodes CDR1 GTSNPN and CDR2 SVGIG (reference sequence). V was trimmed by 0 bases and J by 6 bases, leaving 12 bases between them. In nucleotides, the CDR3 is TGTGCCTGGAGTGTTGGCTCGGGCGCCAATGAGCAGTTCTTC. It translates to CAWSVGSGANEQFF.

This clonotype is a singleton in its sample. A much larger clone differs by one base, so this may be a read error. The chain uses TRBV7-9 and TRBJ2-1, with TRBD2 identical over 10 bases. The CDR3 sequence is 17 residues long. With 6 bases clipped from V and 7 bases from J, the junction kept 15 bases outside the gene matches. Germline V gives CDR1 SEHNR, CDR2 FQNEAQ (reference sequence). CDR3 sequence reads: CASRYTSGASGWNEQFF. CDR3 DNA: TGTGCCAGCAGATATACTAGCGGGGCCTCCGGTTGGAATGAGCAGTTCTTC. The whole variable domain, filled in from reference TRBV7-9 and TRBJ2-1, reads DTGVSQNPRHKITKRGQNVTFRCDPISEHNRLYWYRQTLGQGPEFLTYFQNEAQLEKSRLLSDRFSAERPKGSFSTLEIQRTEQGDSAMYLCASRYTSGASGWNEQFFGPGTRLTVL.

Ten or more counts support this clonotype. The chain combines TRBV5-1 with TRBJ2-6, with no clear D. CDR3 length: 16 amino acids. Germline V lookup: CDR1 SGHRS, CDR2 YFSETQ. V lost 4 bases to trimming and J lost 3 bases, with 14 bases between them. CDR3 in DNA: TGCGCCAGCAGCACACAGACGACTTTTGGGGCCAACGTCCTGACTTTC. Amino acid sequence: CASSTQTTFGANVLTF. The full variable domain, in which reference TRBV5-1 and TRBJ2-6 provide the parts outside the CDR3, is KAGVTQTPRYLIKTRGQQVTLSCSPISGHRSVSWYQQTPGQGLQFLFEYFSETQRNKGNFPGRFSGRQFSNSRSEMNVSTLELGDSALYLCASSTQTTFGANVLTFGAGSRLTVL.